Following are 18 T cell receptor beta chains from one sample sequenced in a study of blood T cell repertoires in COVID-19. Produced via immunoSEQ multiplex PCR; TCRdb's table is partial and in-frame only. The top ten hold 10% of the sample, which has more than 200,000 clones, 80% to 90% seen once. Sequencing used peripheral blood. These receptor sequences come from a woman aged 80 or over with acute or convalescent COVID-19.

The rearrangement links TRBV6-4 to TRBJ2-3; no definite D call. Germline CDR1 is MRHNA and CDR2 is SNTAGT. CDR3 length: 14 residues. The V and J ends lost 5 bases and 2 bases respectively, with 11 bases between them. The CDR3 DNA reads TGTGCCAGCAGTACCTCGGGTGACACAGATACGCAGTATTTT. This codes for CASSTSGDTDTQYF.

The J gene is TRBJ2-3, the V gene TRBV6-5, with 7 positions matching TRBD1. The CDR3 is made up of 15 amino acids. The germline gives CDR1 MNHEY, CDR2 SVGAGI. J lost 0 bases, V lost 7 bases, and 7 bases had no gene match. The CDR3 spells CASIGVGGSTDTQYF. The CDR3 nucleotides read TGTGCCAGCATTGGGGTAGGGGGCAGCACAGATACGCAGTATTTT.

Notes on this clone: Different DNA sequences within this sample yield the same CDR3. The gene calls are TRBV19 and TRBJ1-5; 10 positions match TRBD1. The CDR3 is made up of 14 amino acids. J was trimmed by 2 bases and V by 9 bases; bases with no gene match: 4. Germline CDR1 is LNHDA and CDR2 is SQIVND (reference sequence). Written as DNA, the CDR3 is TGTGCCAGCTCCGGGACAGGGGGCAATCAGCCCCAGCATTTT. This translates into CASSGTGGNQPQHF. Full variable domain (remainder filled in from reference TRBV19 and TRBJ1-5): DGGITQSPKYLFRKEGQNVTLSCEQNLNHDAMYWYRQDPGQGLRLIYYSQIVNDFQKGDIAEGYSVSREKKESFPLTVTSAQKNPTAFYLCASSGTGGNQPQHFGDGTRLSIL.

The chain couples TRBV19 to TRBJ1-2; D is perhaps TRBD1 (5 bases). This CDR3 has 13 amino acids. V lost 3 bases and J 4 bases, leaving 9 bases between the germline ends. Germline V lookup: CDR1 LNHDA, CDR2 SQIVND (reference sequence). CDR3 loop: CASSMGDSYGYTF. The CDR3 coding sequence is TGTGCCAGTAGTATGGGTGACAGCTATGGCTACACCTTC.

The J gene is TRBJ1-1, the V gene TRBV7-2; D is unresolved. V lost 3 bases and J 1 base, leaving 9 bases between the germline ends. The CDR3 contains 14 residues. Per germline, CDR1 SGHTA and CDR2 FQGNSA. The CDR3 sequence is CASSFGRENTEAFF. DNA of the CDR3: TGTGCCAGCAGCTTCGGGAGGGAGAACACTGAAGCTTTCTTT. The variable domain in full, with the rest retrieved from reference TRBV7-2 and TRBJ1-1, is GAGVSQSPSNKVTEKGKDVELRCDPISGHTALYWYRQSLGQGLEFLIYFQGNSAPDKSGLPSDRFSAERTGGSVSTLTIQRTQQEDSAVYLCASSFGRENTEAFFGQGTRLTVV.

This clone was observed at least ten times. The rearrangement links TRBV27 to TRBJ1-2, with TRBD1 matching 7 bases. The V and J ends lost 10 bases and 5 bases, in that order; junction bases with no gene match: 16. The CDR3 consists of 15 residues. Germline V gene sequence: CDR1 MNHEY, CDR2 SMNVEV (reference sequence). CDR3 in DNA: TGTGCCACCAAAACCGGGACAGCGCGGTCATATGGCTACACCTTC. Translating gives CATKTGTARSYGYTF.

CDR3 loop: CASSQVGTTYSGNTIYF. As DNA, the CDR3 is TGTGCCAGCAGCCAAGTAGGGACTACCTACTCTGGAAACACCATATATTTT. The chain links TRBV4-2 to TRBJ1-3; tentative D call: TRBD1 (5 bases). CDR3 length: 17 amino acids. The germline V and J ends were trimmed by 1 base and 0 bases, with 13 bases remaining between them. Germline CDR1 and CDR2: LGHNA and YNFKEQ.

CDR3 DNA: TGCGCCAGCAGCCAAGGGCGGACAGGTAACCACGAGCAGTACTTC. Translation gives CASSQGRTGNHEQYF. The J gene is TRBJ2-7, the V gene TRBV4-3; 7 bases are shared with TRBD1. V lost 1 base and J lost 5; bases outside the gene matches: 8. From germline, CDR1 is LGHNA and CDR2 YSLEER. The CDR3 extends over 15 amino acids.

This clone appeared once. The J gene is TRBJ2-7, the V gene TRBV5-1; D is uncertain. The CDR3 consists of 12 residues. CDR1 and CDR2 (germline): SGHRS, YFSETQ. Trimming left V 4 bases short and J 2 bases short, with 7 bases between. The CDR3 region has the DNA TGCGCCAGCAGCGTGGAGCCCTACGAGCAGTACTTC. Amino acids: CASSVEPYEQYF.

The rearrangement joins TRBV5-6 to TRBJ2-3; TRBD1 matches 9 bases. CDR3 size: 15 residues. Germline CDR1 reads SGHDT; CDR2 reads YYEEEE. With V trimmed by 5 bases and J by 3 bases, 7 bases remained unmatched. The CDR3 loop reads CASSFGTGSTDTQYF. The CDR3 DNA sequence: TGTGCCAGCAGTTTCGGGACAGGGAGTACAGATACGCAGTATTTT. Variable domain in full (rest from reference TRBV5-6 and TRBJ2-3): DAGVTQSPTHLIKTRGQQVTLRCSPKSGHDTVSWYQQALGQGPQFIFQYYEEEERQRGNFPDRFSGHQFPNYSSELNVNALLLGDSALYLCASSFGTGSTDTQYFGPGTRLTVL.

The gene calls are TRBV19 and TRBJ1-1; 8 positions agree with TRBD1. This CDR3 is 15 amino acids long. With 6 bases clipped from V and 5 bases from J, the junction kept 11 bases outside the gene matches. Germline CDR1 reads LNHDA; CDR2 reads SQIVND (reference sequence). The CDR3 region has the DNA TGTGCCAGTAGGACAGGACAGGGATTGGAGACTGAAGCTTTCTTT. Translating it yields CASRTGQGLETEAFF.

The rearrangement links TRBV7-9 to TRBJ2-3; TRBD2 matches at 12 bases. V was pared by 1 base and J by 0 bases, with 2 bases of the junction left unmatched. CDR1 and CDR2 (germline): SEHNR, FQNEAQ (reference sequence). The length of the CDR3 is 17 residues. CDR3 bases: TGTGCCAGCAGCTTAGGGGGGACTAGCGGGAGCACAGATACGCAGTATTTT. Amino acid sequence: CASSLGGTSGSTDTQYF.

The chain is built from TRBV27 and TRBJ2-5; the D gene is possibly TRBD2 (5 bases). V was trimmed by 6 bases and J by 1 base, leaving 15 bases between them. This CDR3 has 15 amino acids. In germline, CDR1 is MNHEY, CDR2 SMNVEV (reference sequence). The CDR3 protein is CASSRRAGVQETQYF. CDR3 DNA sequence: TGTGCCAGCAGCCGCCGGGCGGGTGTCCAAGAGACCCAGTACTTC.

The J gene is TRBJ2-7, the V gene TRBV15; 7 bases fit TRBD2. V gave up 1 base and J gave up 6 bases; unmatched junction bases: 15. CDR3 size: 17 residues. Germline-derived CDR1 and CDR2 are LNHNV and YYDKDF (reference sequence). CDR3 in DNA: TGTGCCACCAGCAGAGCTGGGACTACCCTGTTTCGGTCCGAGCAGTACTTC. It codes for CATSRAGTTLFRSEQYF.

V and J are TRBV9 and TRBJ1-5; D might be TRBD1 (5 bases). This CDR3 comprises 15 residues. Trimming took 5 bases from V and 5 from J, leaving 17 bases between them. The germline gives CDR1 SGDLS, CDR2 YYNGEE. The CDR3 DNA reads as TGTGCCAGCAGTCGCTCGTGGGGGACTGATCAGCCCCAGCATTTT. Translated, it gives CASSRSWGTDQPQHF.

V and J are TRBV7-9 and TRBJ1-3; D is perhaps TRBD1 (5 bases). Trimming left V 3 bases short and J 2 bases short, with 11 bases between. The CDR3 is made up of 15 amino acids. Germline loops: CDR1 SEHNR, CDR2 FQNEAQ (reference sequence). The CDR3 coding sequence is TGTGCCAGCAGCTTTTCGGGGGAACCTGGAAACACCATATATTTT. This translates into CASSFSGEPGNTIYF.

The rearrangement links TRBV19 to TRBJ1-5; TRBD1 is a possible D gene (6 bases). The ends were cut back, 0 bases at V and 2 bases at J, with 11 bases in the middle. This CDR3 region has 16 residues. The germline CDR1 and CDR2 sequences are LNHDA and SQIVND (reference sequence). The CDR3 DNA follows: TGTGCCAGTAGTATAGAGAAGGGGGTGCGCAATCAGCCCCAGCATTTT. This encodes CASSIEKGVRNQPQHF.

In nucleotides, the CDR3 is TGTGCCAGCAGTTTCTCGAGTTTGAACACTGAAGCTTTCTTT. Its protein is CASSFSSLNTEAFF. The chain is built from TRBV6-5 and TRBJ1-1, with D uncertain. V shed 4 bases and J shed 0 bases, with 9 bases lying between them. Germline V gene lookup returns CDR1 MNHEY and CDR2 SVGAGI. The CDR3 extends over 14 amino acids.